What follows are 26 T cell receptor beta chains derived from one specimen sequenced in a study of cytomegalovirus exposure and HLA in healthy donors. Sequencing used immunoSEQ multiplex PCR; TCRdb keeps in-frame clones, though not all of them. The sample has more than 75,000 clones, 93% seen once. The sample taken for sequencing was PBMCs. These receptors originate from a man in his late teens or twenties in good health and CMV-seronegative.

This chain connects TRBV18 to TRBJ2-7, with 10 bases aligning to TRBD1. V was pared by 0 bases and J by 3 bases, with 2 bases of the junction left unmatched. Germline V gene lookup returns CDR1 KGHSH and CDR2 LQKENI. The CDR3 is 15 residues long. The CDR3 loop is CASSPPGDRGYEQYF. The CDR3 DNA reads as TGTGCCAGCTCACCACCAGGGGACAGGGGCTACGAGCAGTACTTC.

The gene calls are TRBV5-6 and TRBJ1-2; 7 nucleotides agree with TRBD1. CDR1 and CDR2 from the germline V gene are SGHDT and YYEEEE. The CDR3 consists of 15 residues. V shed 1 base and J 0 bases; nucleotides not matched to a gene: 3. The CDR3 region is CASSLLQGSNYGYTF. The CDR3 bases are TGTGCCAGCAGCTTGTTACAGGGGTCTAACTATGGCTACACCTTC.

The chain combines TRBV25-1 with TRBJ2-7; a possible D gene is TRBD2 (5 bases). The CDR3 loop spans 12 amino acids. Germline V lookup: CDR1 MGHDK, CDR2 SYGVNS. The CDR3 loop is CASTGSGYEQYF. The CDR3 DNA reads as TGTGCTTCGACGGGGTCTGGGTACGAGCAGTACTTC.

J is TRBJ1-1 and V is TRBV12-2; the DNA was not used to check the table's D call, TRBD1. TRBV12-2 is assigned pseudogene status. The CDR3 runs 16 residues. CDR3 sequence (DNA): TGTGCAAGTCGCTTAGTCGGGACAGGGGAATTTGCTGAAGCTTTCTTT. It codes for CASRLVGTGEFAEAFF.

This chain uses TRBV18 with TRBJ2-7; D possibly corresponds to TRBD1 (6 bases). The CDR3 runs to 15 residues. From germline, CDR1 is KGHSH and CDR2 LQKENI. V dropped 7 bases and J dropped 5 bases, with 21 bases sitting between them. The CDR3 bases are TGTGCCAGCTACTCCAAACCCCACAGGGCCGACGAGCAGTACTTC. This sequence encodes CASYSKPHRADEQYF.

The gene calls are TRBV29-1 and TRBJ2-3; a possible D gene is TRBD2 (6 bases). Germline V CDR1 and CDR2: SQVTM, ANQGSEA. The CDR3 length is 13 residues. V was pared by 6 bases and J by 2 bases, with 12 bases between. The CDR3 is CSVAGSATDTQYF. CDR3 bases: TGCAGCGTGGCCGGGAGCGCCACAGATACGCAGTATTTT.

The V and J genes are TRBV4-1 and TRBJ2-6; perhaps TRBD1 as D (7 bases). CDR1 is MGHRA, CDR2 YSYEKL, per germline. This CDR3 is 16 amino acids long. The V gene lost 4 bases and the J gene lost 4 bases, with 14 bases spanning the gap. The CDR3 protein is CASSRDQGGGANVLTF. The CDR3 DNA reads TGCGCCAGCAGCCGTGATCAGGGGGGAGGGGCCAACGTCCTGACTTTC.

This clone was seen just once. This chain connects TRBV10-3 to TRBJ1-3; weak D call: TRBD1 (5 bases). The germline CDR1 and CDR2 sequences are ENHRY and SYGVKD. The CDR3 extends over 15 amino acids. V lost 6 bases and J lost 0, with 12 bases in between. This CDR3 reads CAIRPDTSSGNTIYF. Written as DNA, the CDR3 is TGTGCCATCAGACCGGACACCAGCTCTGGAAACACCATATATTTT.

This clone was seen a single time. This rearrangement joins TRBV7-6 to TRBJ2-2, with TRBD2 matching over 8 bases. The ends lost 4 bases at V and 0 bases at J; junction bases unmatched: 7. The germline CDR1 and CDR2 sequences are SGHVS and FNYEAQ. This CDR3 is built from 17 residues. This chain's CDR3 is CASSYRIAGPNTGELFF. Written as DNA, the CDR3 is TGTGCCAGCAGCTACCGTATAGCGGGACCGAACACCGGGGAGCTGTTTTTT.

Remarks on this clone: The junction shows a germline mismatch at one end, possibly a read error. The V call is TRBV7-7, the J call TRBJ2-1; 8 nucleotides match TRBD2. Per the germline V gene, CDR1 is SSHAT and CDR2 is FNYEAQ (reference sequence). The CDR3 has 14 residues. This chain's CDR3 is CASSPGLAANEQFF. In DNA form, the CDR3 reads TGTGCTAGCAGCCCTGGACTAGCAGCCAATGAGCAGTTCTTC.

The chain joins TRBV9 to TRBJ2-3; D gene uncertain. The length of the CDR3 is 16 residues. Looked up from germline, CDR1 is SGDLS and CDR2 is YYNGEE. V was clipped by 2 bases and J by 2 bases, with 15 bases between them. The CDR3 bases are TGTGCCAGCAGCGTCCACGAGCACCCCGCCACAGATACGCAGTATTTT. It encodes CASSVHEHPATDTQYF.

The chain combines TRBV4-2 with TRBJ2-1; TRBD2 matches 8 bases. The CDR3 length is 15 residues. Per germline, CDR1 LGHNA and CDR2 YNFKEQ. V shed 3 bases, J shed 8 bases, and the junction held 9 bases outside the gene matches. The CDR3 loop reads CASSHEAGAVYEQFF. CDR3 sequence (DNA): TGTGCCAGCAGCCACGAAGCGGGAGCGGTCTATGAGCAGTTCTTC.

The chain employs TRBV7-6 and TRBJ1-5; 7 positions match TRBD1. CDR1 SGHVS and CDR2 FNYEAQ come from the germline V gene. J was trimmed by 4 bases and V by 2 bases; bases with no gene match: 2. CDR3 size: 14 residues. The CDR3 DNA reads TGTGCCAGCAGCTTATCACAGGGGAATCAGCCCCAGCATTTT. Its translation is CASSLSQGNQPQHF.

This clone was found once. The chain couples TRBV11-2 to TRBJ1-5; D may be TRBD1 (5 bases). Trimming removed 1 base at V and 9 bases at J, with 7 bases between. This CDR3 comprises 12 residues. Germline V gives CDR1 SGHAT, CDR2 FQNNGV. This chain's CDR3 is CASSLGGGPQHF. As DNA, the CDR3 is TGTGCCAGCAGCTTAGGGGGGGGGCCCCAGCATTTT.

The V gene is TRBV12-5, the J gene TRBJ2-5; 10 nucleotides align to TRBD1. This CDR3 comprises 16 residues. Germline CDR1 reads LGHNT; CDR2 reads FRNRAP. J gave up 2 bases and V 1 base, and 4 bases lay outside the gene matches. The CDR3 is CASGLGDRGLQETQYF. DNA of the CDR3: TGTGCTAGTGGTTTGGGGGACAGGGGATTACAAGAGACCCAGTACTTC.

The chain recombines TRBV6-1 with TRBJ1-5; possible D gene TRBD1, 5 bases. CDR3 length: 15 amino acids. Trimming stripped 3 bases from V and 8 bases from J, with 17 bases between. CDR1 is MNHNS, CDR2 SASEGT, per germline. The CDR3 here is CASSDKQDYWEPQHF. CDR3 DNA sequence: TGTGCCAGCAGTGACAAACAGGATTACTGGGAGCCCCAGCATTTT.

The rearrangement uses TRBV12-5 and TRBJ1-3; 8 bases fit TRBD1. This CDR3 region has 14 residues. Trimming took 6 bases from V and 5 from J; bases not matched to a gene: 6. The germline V gene has CDR1 LGHNT and CDR2 FRNRAP. In DNA form, the CDR3 reads TGTGCTAGTGGCCTGGACAGGGATCGAAACACCATATATTTT. Translated, it gives CASGLDRDRNTIYF.

The J gene is TRBJ1-5, the V gene TRBV18, with D possibly being TRBD1 (5 bases). Trimming stripped 4 bases from V and 5 bases from J, with 9 bases between. This CDR3 spans 13 amino acids. Germline loops: CDR1 KGHSH, CDR2 LQKENI. CDR3 in amino acids: CASSRRDDQPQHF. In DNA, the CDR3 is TGTGCCAGCTCACGGAGGGACGATCAGCCCCAGCATTTT.

This chain connects TRBV28 to TRBJ2-3; D is undetermined. The V end lost 6 bases, the J end lost 0 bases, and 10 bases lay between the germline ends. Germline V gene data show CDR1 as MDHEN and CDR2 as SYDVKM. This CDR3 is built from 14 residues. Here the CDR3 reads CASSLSLSTDTQYF. The CDR3 DNA follows: TGTGCCAGCAGCCTGTCACTAAGCACAGATACGCAGTATTTT.

V and J are TRBV10-3 and TRBJ2-7; 7 bases map to TRBD1. This CDR3 is built from 12 residues. CDR1 and CDR2 (germline): ENHRY, SYGVKD. V was pared by 10 bases and J by 3 bases, with 6 bases of the junction left unmatched. The CDR3 spells CATTDRVYEQYF. The CDR3 coding sequence is TGTGCCACCACCGACAGGGTCTACGAGCAGTACTTC.

This chain joins TRBV5-1 and TRBJ1-1; the D gene is possibly TRBD1 (6 bases). From germline, CDR1 is SGHRS and CDR2 YFSETQ. CDR3 length: 16 residues. The germline V and J ends were trimmed by 0 bases and 1 base, with 13 bases remaining between them. This CDR3 is CASSLGGHFRNTEAFF. The CDR3 DNA reads TGCGCCAGCAGCTTGGGGGGACATTTCAGGAACACTGAAGCTTTCTTT.

The chain links TRBV25-1 to TRBJ1-6; perhaps TRBD1 as D (5 bases). The V gene lost 3 bases and the J gene lost 6 bases, with 9 bases spanning the gap. Germline V gene data show CDR1 as MGHDK and CDR2 as SYGVNS. The CDR3 length is 14 residues. The CDR3 bases are TGTGCCAGCAGTGATCCAGGGATTAATTCACCCCTCCACTTT. It translates to CASSDPGINSPLHF. The variable domain in full, with the rest retrieved from reference TRBV25-1 and TRBJ1-6, is EADIYQTPRYLVIGTGKKITLECSQTMGHDKMYWYQQDPGMELHLIHYSYGVNSTEKGDLSSESTVSRIRTEHFPLTLESARPSHTSQYLCASSDPGINSPLHFGNGTRLTVT.

The chain is built from TRBV10-3 and TRBJ2-5; 7 bases line up with TRBD2. Germline V gene lookup returns CDR1 ENHRY and CDR2 SYGVKD. The CDR3 sequence is 17 residues long. Trimming at V came to 3 bases and at J to 2 bases, leaving 12 bases not matched to a gene. The CDR3 here is CAISDTHLGGTQETQYF. CDR3 DNA: TGTGCCATCAGTGACACACACCTGGGGGGGACTCAAGAGACCCAGTACTTC.

V gene TRBV4-2 combines with J gene TRBJ1-1; D is unresolved. In germline, CDR1 is LGHNA, CDR2 YNFKEQ. V lost 6 bases and J 3 bases, leaving 5 bases between the germline ends. The CDR3 consists of 11 residues. The CDR3 DNA is TGTGCCAGCAGACGAGACACTGAAGCTTTCTTT. This codes for CASRRDTEAFF.

CDR3 sequence: CASSVATRGGNEQFF. CDR3 nucleotides: TGTGCCAGCAGCGTAGCAACCCGGGGGGGAAATGAGCAGTTCTTC. The chain links TRBV9 to TRBJ2-1; 8 bases are shared with TRBD2. The length of the CDR3 is 15 residues. CDR1 and CDR2 from the germline V gene are SGDLS and YYNGEE. V shed 0 bases, J shed 7 bases, and the junction held 6 bases outside the gene matches.

V usage is TRBV7-6 and J usage is TRBJ2-1, with a weak D call TRBD1 (8 bases). Germline CDR1 reads SGHVS; CDR2 reads FNYEAQ. There are 14 residues in the CDR3. V lost 2 bases, J lost 10 bases, and 15 bases lay in between. The CDR3 sequence: CASSLTTGEGEQFF. In DNA, the CDR3 is TGTGCCAGCAGCTTAACGACAGGGGAGGGAGAGCAGTTCTTC. Based on the CDR3 plus reference TRBV7-6 and TRBJ2-1, the full variable domain is GAGVSQSPRYKVTKRGQDVALRCDPISGHVSLYWYRQALGQGPEFLTYFNYEAQQDKSGLPNDRFSAERPEGSISTLTIQRTEQRDSAMYRCASSLTTGEGEQFFGPGTRLTVL.